The entry below describes one TCR beta chain. What it recognizes is unknown. Germline loops: CDR1 SGDLS, CDR2 YYNGEE. The CDR3 consists of 16 residues. This specimen comes from a study of blood T cells in healthy people across ages. Findings and limits, study-wide: Correlation between TCR beta diversity and naive T cell percentage was strong.

Healthy Caucasian individuals from Russia aged about 6 to 100 were enrolled as donors. Primers used in a second PCR of roughly 6 to 12 cycles were a sample-barcoded 5' primer and a J-beta primer mix. With 12 random nucleotides, a template-switch adaptor tagged each individual cDNA molecule. TCRdb re-derived calls from the 5' RACE reads in MiXCR, one entry per CDR3 protein. The profile shows 650,000 to 900,000 distinct CDR3 sequences, 62% of them singletons. The sample taken for sequencing was blood. The origin of this receptor is a man aged 30-40 years in good health. This sequence joins TRBV9 and TRBJ2-5, with 9 nucleotides matching TRBD1. The J call may be incorrect, as the DNA end agrees better with TRBJ2-7. The CDR3 is CASSVAPGQGRPEQYF. The CDR3 DNA reads TGTGCCAGCAGCGTAGCTCCGGGACAGGGTCGACCCGAGCAGTACTTC.